One sample yielded the 4 T cell receptor beta chains listed below, sequenced in a study of T cell responses to AZD1222 COVID-19 vaccine. TCRdb keeps only in-frame clones here, not all; method: immunoSEQ multiplex PCR. The table has over 100,000 clones, roughly 90% seen once. Sequenced material: peripheral blood, taken on day 0 of AZD1222 vaccination. The receptors come from an adult in good health.

V usage is TRBV27 and J usage is TRBJ2-7; D could derive from TRBD1 or TRBD2 (5 bases each). The germline V and J ends were trimmed by 5 bases and 3 bases, with 14 bases remaining between them. Germline-derived CDR1 and CDR2 are MNHEY and SMNVEV (reference sequence). The length of the CDR3 is 14 residues. CDR3 bases: TGTGCCAGCAGTCCTCGATGGGGGAGCTACGAGCAGTACTTC. Translating gives CASSPRWGSYEQYF.

The chain couples TRBV19 to TRBJ1-1, with D possibly matching TRBD1 (5 bases). The CDR3 has 12 amino acids. V was shortened by 5 bases and J by 1 base, with 5 bases between the two germline ends. Germline values: CDR1 LNHDA, CDR2 SQIVND (reference sequence). CDR3 in DNA: TGTGCCAGTAGTGACAGGAACACTGAAGCTTTCTTT. Translation gives CASSDRNTEAFF. The full variable domain, completed using reference TRBV19 and TRBJ1-1, is DGGITQSPKYLFRKEGQNVTLSCEQNLNHDAMYWYRQDPGQGLRLIYYSQIVNDFQKGDIAEGYSVSREKKESFPLTVTSAQKNPTAFYLCASSDRNTEAFFGQGTRLTVV.

The V gene is TRBV5-1, the J gene TRBJ1-4, with D perhaps matching TRBD1 (5 bases). This CDR3 is 13 amino acids long. V shed 4 bases and J shed 8 bases, with 12 bases lying between them. Germline V gene data show CDR1 as SGHRS and CDR2 as YFSETQ. The CDR3 region is CASSPGGGEKLFF. CDR3 nucleotides: TGCGCCAGCAGCCCCGGGGGGGGAGAAAAACTGTTTTTT.

The V call is TRBV2, the J call TRBJ2-1, with 10 bases aligning to TRBD2. Germline CDR1 reads SNHLY; CDR2 reads FYNNEI. The CDR3 has 14 amino acids. The J segment lost 6 bases and the V segment lost 4 bases, leaving 3 bases of the junction unmatched. The CDR3 coding sequence is TGTGCCAGCAGTGTAGCGGGGGGCCTCAATGAGCAGTTCTTC. It translates to CASSVAGGLNEQFF. The entire variable domain, with the rest obtained from reference TRBV2 and TRBJ2-1, is as follows: EPEVTQTPSHQVTQMGQEVILRCVPISNHLYFYWYRQILGQKVEFLVSFYNNEISEKSEIFDDQFSVERPDGSNFTLKIRSTKLEDSAMYFCASSVAGGLNEQFFGPGTRLTVL.